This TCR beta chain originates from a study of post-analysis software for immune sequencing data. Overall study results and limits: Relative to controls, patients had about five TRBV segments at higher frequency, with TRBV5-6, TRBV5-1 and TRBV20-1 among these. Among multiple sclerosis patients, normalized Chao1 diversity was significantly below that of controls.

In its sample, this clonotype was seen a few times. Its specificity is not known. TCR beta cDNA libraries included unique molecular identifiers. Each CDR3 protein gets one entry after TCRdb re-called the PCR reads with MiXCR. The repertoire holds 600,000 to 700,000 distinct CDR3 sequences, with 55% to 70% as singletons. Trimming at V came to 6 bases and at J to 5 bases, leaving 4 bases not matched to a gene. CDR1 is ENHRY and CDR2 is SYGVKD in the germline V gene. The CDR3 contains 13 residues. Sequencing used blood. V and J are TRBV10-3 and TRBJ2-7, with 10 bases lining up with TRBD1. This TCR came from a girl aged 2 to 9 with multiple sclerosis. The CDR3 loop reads CAISDRGQNEQYF. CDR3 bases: TGTGCCATCAGCGACAGGGGGCAAAACGAGCAGTACTTC.